Below, one T cell receptor (beta chain) is given with its context. Amplification used 60 Vbeta primers and 13 Jbeta primers. The data were produced by immunoSEQ multiplex PCR, yet TCRdb's version contains in-frame clones alone and is incomplete. This table holds around 100,000 clones, about 70% found once. The source of the sample is a study of cytomegalovirus exposure and HLA in healthy donors. The wider study: Genotyping showed about 80% of approximately 430 donors falling in the Caucasian-associated ancestry cluster.

V lost 2 bases and J 6 bases, leaving 11 bases between the germline ends. CDR1 GTSNPN and CDR2 SVGIG come from the germline V gene (reference sequence). The CDR3 has 13 residues. The sequence derives from a woman in her 30s in good health and CMV-seronegative. The rearrangement uses TRBV30 and TRBJ2-1; D call uncertain. The sample consisted of PBMCs. CDR3 in amino acids: CAWSREAPNEQFF. CDR3 nucleotide sequence: TGTGCCTGGAGTAGAGAGGCCCCCAATGAGCAGTTCTTC.